This is a list of T cell receptor beta chains from one sample in a study of control samples from healthy donors and cancer patients. Using immunoSEQ multiplex PCR, the repertoire was profiled, and TCRdb retains in-frame clones only, with some absent. Among some 120,000 clones listed, 90% were seen once. The material sequenced was blood. These receptor sequences come from a man aged 18 to 29 in good health. CDR3s include the opening cysteine and the closing phenylalanine or tryptophan. D genes are given only for firm matches. Expanded clones get a size class; other rows say once, few or many, or leave the size out.

length	J	size	D	V	DNA	CDR3
12	TRBJ2-1	-	-	TRBV7-9	TGTGCCAGCAGCTTATCAAGCGATGAGCAGTTCTTC	CASSLSSDEQFF
14	TRBJ2-3	-	-	TRBV6-5	TGTGCCAGCGGATTAGAGCTTGGGGTAGATACGCAGTATTTT	CASGLELGVDTQYF
13	TRBJ2-3	-	-	TRBV6-2/TRBV6-3	TGTGCCAGCAGTTACTTCGGCACAGATACGCAGTATTTT	CASSYFGTDTQYF
11	TRBJ2-7	-	-	TRBV20-1	TGCAGTGCTAGGCCCAGCAACGAGCAGTACTTC	CSARPSNEQYF
15	TRBJ1-6	few	TRBD1	TRBV5-4	TGTGCCAGCAGCTTGAGACAGGGGGCGGTGTCACCCCTCCACTTT	CASSLRQGAVSPLHF
16	TRBJ2-2	medium-sized	TRBD1	TRBV7-9	TGTGCCAGCCCCCGGGGGACAGGGGGCTACACCGGGGAGCTGTTTTTT	CASPRGTGGYTGELFF
15	TRBJ2-7	-	-	TRBV6-5	TGTGCCAGCTTCCGGGTCAGGGGAGGCTCCTACGAGCAGTACTTC	CASFRVRGGSYEQYF
15	TRBJ1-3	-	-	TRBV9	TGTGCCAGCAGCGTCCAGGGAGAAGGTGGAAACACCATATATTTT	CASSVQGEGGNTIYF
13	TRBJ1-5	-	-	TRBV9	TGTGCCAGCAGCCCTAATAGCAATCAGCCCCAGCATTTT	CASSPNSNQPQHF
15	TRBJ1-2	once	TRBD1	TRBV19	TGTGCCACCCAGGACAGGGACAAACGGGGAACTGGCTACACCTTC	CATQDRDKRGTGYTF
15	TRBJ2-5	-	TRBD2	TRBV28	TGTGCCAGCAGTTCCGGACTAGCGGGGGTGGAGACCCAGTACTTC	CASSSGLAGVETQYF
13	TRBJ2-3	-	-	TRBV5-4	TGTGCCAGCAGCTGGACCGGAGAAGATACGCAGTATTTT	CASSWTGEDTQYF
16	TRBJ2-2	-	-	TRBV2	TGTGCCAGCAGTGAAGCTGGGGCGCGAAACACCGGGGAGCTGTTTTTT	CASSEAGARNTGELFF
14	TRBJ1-5	few	-	TRBV2	TGTGCCAGCAGTGGAACAGGGTCAAGTCAGCCCCAGCATTTT	CASSGTGSSQPQHF
18	TRBJ1-5	-	TRBD1	TRBV24-1	TGTGCCACCAGTGAGTCCCAGAAGGGGGCTCTGTGCAATCAGCCCCAGCATTTT	CATSESQKGALCNQPQHF
16	TRBJ1-4	once	TRBD1	TRBV27	TGTGCCAGCAGACGACAGGGGGCCTTGACTAATGAAAAACTGTTTTTT	CASRRQGALTNEKLFF
15	TRBJ2-5	-	-	TRBV6-5	TGTGCCAGCAGTTACTCCTATTCAGGAAAAGAGACCCAGTACTTC	CASSYSYSGKETQYF
12	TRBJ2-1	once	-	TRBV24-1	TGTGCCACCAGTGATATACGAGGAGAGCAGTTCTTC	CATSDIRGEQFF
15	TRBJ2-1	-	-	TRBV2	TGTGCCAGCAGTGAATCAGGGCCCTCCTACAATGAGCAGTTCTTC	CASSESGPSYNEQFF
15	TRBJ1-3	-	-	TRBV7-9	TGTGCCAGCAGCTTAGGGCGGGTTCCTGGAAACACCATATATTTT	CASSLGRVPGNTIYF
14	TRBJ1-4	-	-	TRBV21-1	TGTGCCAGCATCAAGATTTCGGGGGATGAAAAACTGTTTTTT	CASIKISGDEKLFF
14	TRBJ2-3	-	TRBD1	TRBV29-1	TGCAGCGTTGAGCGGGACAGGGGAACAGATACGCAGTATTTT	CSVERDRGTDTQYF
15	TRBJ1-2	once	-	TRBV7-2	TGTGCCAGCAGCTTAGGCACGACAGTTAACTATGGCTACACCTTC	CASSLGTTVNYGYTF
13	TRBJ2-2	-	-	TRBV7-3	TGTGCCAGCAGCTTAAGAGGGCTTGGGGAGCTGTTTTTT	CASSLRGLGELFF
12	TRBJ1-4	-	-	TRBV29-1	TGCAGCGTTGGGCAGGGAGGCGAAAAACTGTTTTTT	CSVGQGGEKLFF
14	TRBJ1-1	-	-	TRBV19	TGTGCCAGTAGTTCGGGAGTTGTAAACACTGAAGCTTTCTTT	CASSSGVVNTEAFF
17	TRBJ1-5	-	-	TRBV28	TGTGCCAGCAGTTTATCGGGGGGTGGAGAAAGCAATCAGCCCCAGCATTTT	CASSLSGGGESNQPQHF
13	TRBJ1-5	-	-	TRBV27	TGTGCCAGCAGTTTTGGACGGAATCAGCCCCAGCATTTT	CASSFGRNQPQHF
15	TRBJ1-5	-	-	TRBV27	TGTGCCAGCAGTTTAGGTATTGGAGGAAGACAGCCCCAGCATTTT	CASSLGIGGRQPQHF
14	TRBJ2-3	-	TRBD2	TRBV6-5	TGTGCCCACCTTAAGAGCGGGGGTGCAGATACGCAGTATTTT	CAHLKSGGADTQYF
15	TRBJ2-1	-	TRBD2	TRBV2	TGTGCCAGCAGTGGGGGGACTAGCGGCTACAATGAGCAGTTCTTC	CASSGGTSGYNEQFF
15	TRBJ2-3	-	-	TRBV14	TGTGCCAGCAGCCCACAAGCCAGCCTCGCCAGTACGCAGTATTTT	CASSPQASLASTQYF